At least ten counts were recorded for the clone carrying this T cell receptor (beta chain). Antigen: not known. This specimen comes from a study of CD8 T cells in ankylosing spondylitis. General study findings and limits: Reported data indicate significant enrichment of disease-linked clones within matched ankylosing spondylitis synovial fluid. Prior literature has documented some motif variants in synovial fluid and blood from reactive arthritis. Characteristic of ankylosing spondylitis blood, it appeared, was a TCR beta motif comprising 7 to 9 highly homologous variants.

In making TCR beta libraries, quantitative 5'-RACE with molecular barcodes was used. In TCRdb, the 5' RACE reads were re-called with MiXCR into one record per CDR3 protein. This sample yields approximately 250,000 distinct CDR3 sequences, of which roughly 25% are seen a single time; approximately 0.61% belongs to the top ten. The trim removed 3 bases at V and 8 bases at J, leaving 8 bases unmatched. The CDR3 is made up of 14 amino acids. CDR1 is SQVTM, CDR2 ANQGSEA, per germline. The receptor was isolated from a male donor with ankylosing spondylitis or in good health (not recorded which). The sequencing input was blood, either unsorted or a sorted T cell fraction (not recorded which). The chain combines TRBV29-1 with TRBJ1-4; 8 bases align to TRBD1. The CDR3 loop reads CSVDPGGAGEKLFF. The CDR3 DNA reads TGCAGCGTTGATCCAGGGGGCGCGGGAGAAAAACTGTTTTTT.